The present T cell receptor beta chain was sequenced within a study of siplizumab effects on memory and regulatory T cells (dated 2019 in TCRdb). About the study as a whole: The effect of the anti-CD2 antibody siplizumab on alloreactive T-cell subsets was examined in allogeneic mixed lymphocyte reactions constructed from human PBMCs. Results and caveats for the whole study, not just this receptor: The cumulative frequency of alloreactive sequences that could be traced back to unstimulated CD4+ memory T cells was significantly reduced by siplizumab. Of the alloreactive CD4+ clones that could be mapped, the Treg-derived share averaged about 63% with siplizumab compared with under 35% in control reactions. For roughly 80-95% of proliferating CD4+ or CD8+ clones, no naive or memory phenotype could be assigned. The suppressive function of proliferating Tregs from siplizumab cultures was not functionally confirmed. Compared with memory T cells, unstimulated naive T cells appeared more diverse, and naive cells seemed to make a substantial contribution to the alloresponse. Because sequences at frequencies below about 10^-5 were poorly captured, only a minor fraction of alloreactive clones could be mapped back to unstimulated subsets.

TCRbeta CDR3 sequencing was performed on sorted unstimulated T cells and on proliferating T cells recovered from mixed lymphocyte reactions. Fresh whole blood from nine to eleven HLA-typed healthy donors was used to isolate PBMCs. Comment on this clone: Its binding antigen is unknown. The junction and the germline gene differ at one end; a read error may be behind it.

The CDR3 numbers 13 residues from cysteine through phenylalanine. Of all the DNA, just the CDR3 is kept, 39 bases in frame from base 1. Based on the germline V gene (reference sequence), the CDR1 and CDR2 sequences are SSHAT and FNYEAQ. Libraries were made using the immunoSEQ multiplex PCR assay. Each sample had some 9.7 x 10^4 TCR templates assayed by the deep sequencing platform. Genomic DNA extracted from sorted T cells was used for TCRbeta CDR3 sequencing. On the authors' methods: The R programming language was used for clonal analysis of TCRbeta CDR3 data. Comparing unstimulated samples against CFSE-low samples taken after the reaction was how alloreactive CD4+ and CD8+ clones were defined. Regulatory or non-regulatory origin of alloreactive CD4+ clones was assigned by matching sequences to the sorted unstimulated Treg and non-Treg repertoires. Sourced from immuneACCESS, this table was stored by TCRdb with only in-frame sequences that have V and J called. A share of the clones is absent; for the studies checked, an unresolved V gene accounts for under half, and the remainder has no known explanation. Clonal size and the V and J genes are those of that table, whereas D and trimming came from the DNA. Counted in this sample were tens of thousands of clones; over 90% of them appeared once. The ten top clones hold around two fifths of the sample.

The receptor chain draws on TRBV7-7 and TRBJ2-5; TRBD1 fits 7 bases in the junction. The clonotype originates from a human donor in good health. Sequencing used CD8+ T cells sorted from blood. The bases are TGTGCTAGCAGCGCCCAGGGGGAAGAGACCCAGTACTTC. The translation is CASSAQGEETQYF.